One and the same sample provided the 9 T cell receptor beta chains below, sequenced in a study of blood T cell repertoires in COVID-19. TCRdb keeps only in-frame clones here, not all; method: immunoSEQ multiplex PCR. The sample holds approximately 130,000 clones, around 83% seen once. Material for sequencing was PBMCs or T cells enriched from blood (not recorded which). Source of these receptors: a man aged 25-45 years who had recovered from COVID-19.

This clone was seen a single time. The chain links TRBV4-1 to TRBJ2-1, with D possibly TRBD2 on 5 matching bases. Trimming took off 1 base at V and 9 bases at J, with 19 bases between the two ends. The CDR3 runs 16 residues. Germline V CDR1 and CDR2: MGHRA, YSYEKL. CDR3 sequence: CASSQVSSSPPGEQFF. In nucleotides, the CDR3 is TGCGCCAGCAGCCAAGTTAGCTCTAGCCCCCCGGGTGAGCAGTTCTTC.

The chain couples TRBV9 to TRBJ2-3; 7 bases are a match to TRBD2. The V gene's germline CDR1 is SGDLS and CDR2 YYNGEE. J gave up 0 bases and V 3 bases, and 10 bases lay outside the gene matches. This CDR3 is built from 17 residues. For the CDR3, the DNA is TGTGCCAGCAGCGCCCACGAGCTAGCGGTAAGCACAGATACGCAGTATTTT. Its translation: CASSAHELAVSTDTQYF.

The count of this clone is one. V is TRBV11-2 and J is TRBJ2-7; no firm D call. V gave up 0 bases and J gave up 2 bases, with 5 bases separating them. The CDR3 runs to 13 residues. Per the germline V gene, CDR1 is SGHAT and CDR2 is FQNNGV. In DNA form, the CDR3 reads TGTGCCAGCAGCTTAGACCGAGCCTACGAGCAGTACTTC. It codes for CASSLDRAYEQYF.

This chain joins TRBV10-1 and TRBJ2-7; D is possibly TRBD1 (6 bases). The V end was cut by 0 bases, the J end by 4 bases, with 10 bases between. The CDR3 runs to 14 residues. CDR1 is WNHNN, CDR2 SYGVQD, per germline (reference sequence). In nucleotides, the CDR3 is TGCGCCAGCAGTGAGTCAGGACAGAGATACGAGCAGTACTTC. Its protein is CASSESGQRYEQYF.

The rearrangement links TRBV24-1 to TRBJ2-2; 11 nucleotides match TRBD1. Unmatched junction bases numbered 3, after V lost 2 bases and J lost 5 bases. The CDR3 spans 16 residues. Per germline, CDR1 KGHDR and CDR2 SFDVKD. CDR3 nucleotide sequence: TGTGCCACCAGTGATTCTGGGACAGGGGGAACCGGGGAGCTGTTTTTT. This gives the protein CATSDSGTGGTGELFF.

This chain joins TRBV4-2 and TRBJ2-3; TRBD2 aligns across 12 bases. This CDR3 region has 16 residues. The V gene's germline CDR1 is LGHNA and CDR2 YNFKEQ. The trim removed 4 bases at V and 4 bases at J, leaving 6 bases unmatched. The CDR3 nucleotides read TGTGCCAGCAGCCTCAGGACTAGCGGGGTCTCAGATACGCAGTATTTT. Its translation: CASSLRTSGVSDTQYF.

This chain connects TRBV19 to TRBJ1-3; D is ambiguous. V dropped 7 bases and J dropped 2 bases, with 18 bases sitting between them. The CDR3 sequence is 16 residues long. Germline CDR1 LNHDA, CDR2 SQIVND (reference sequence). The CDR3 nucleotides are TGTGCCAGTACCCCTATCTCCGAATCGACTGGAAACACCATATATTTT. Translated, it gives CASTPISESTGNTIYF.

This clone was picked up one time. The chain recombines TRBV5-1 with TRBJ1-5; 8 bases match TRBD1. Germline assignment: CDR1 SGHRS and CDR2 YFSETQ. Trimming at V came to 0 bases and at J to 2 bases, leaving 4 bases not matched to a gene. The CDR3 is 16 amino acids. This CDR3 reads CASSLATGGGNQPQHF. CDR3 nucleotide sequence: TGCGCCAGCAGCTTGGCTACAGGGGGGGGCAATCAGCCCCAGCATTTT.

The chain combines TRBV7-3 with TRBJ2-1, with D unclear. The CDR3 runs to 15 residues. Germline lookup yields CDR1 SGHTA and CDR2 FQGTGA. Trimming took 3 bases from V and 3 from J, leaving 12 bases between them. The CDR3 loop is CASSFGGNDYNEQFF. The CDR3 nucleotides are TGTGCCAGCAGCTTCGGCGGTAACGACTACAATGAGCAGTTCTTC.